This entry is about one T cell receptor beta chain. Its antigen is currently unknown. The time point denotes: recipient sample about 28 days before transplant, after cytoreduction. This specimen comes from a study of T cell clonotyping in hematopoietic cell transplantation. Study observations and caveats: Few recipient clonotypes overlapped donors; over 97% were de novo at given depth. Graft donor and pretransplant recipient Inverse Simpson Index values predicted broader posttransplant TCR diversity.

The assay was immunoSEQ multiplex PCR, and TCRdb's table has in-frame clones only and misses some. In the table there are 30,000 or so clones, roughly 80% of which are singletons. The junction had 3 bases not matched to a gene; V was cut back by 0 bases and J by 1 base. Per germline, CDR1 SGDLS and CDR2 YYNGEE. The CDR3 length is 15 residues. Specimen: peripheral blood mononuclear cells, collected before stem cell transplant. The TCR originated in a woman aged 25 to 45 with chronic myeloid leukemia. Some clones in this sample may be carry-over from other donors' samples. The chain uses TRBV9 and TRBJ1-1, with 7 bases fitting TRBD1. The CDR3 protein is CASSVDGTANTEAFF. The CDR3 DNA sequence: TGTGCCAGCAGCGTAGATGGGACAGCGAACACTGAAGCTTTCTTT.